Shown below are 3 T cell receptor beta chains from a single sample sequenced in a study of cytomegalovirus exposure and HLA in healthy donors. PCR involved 60 Vbeta and 13 Jbeta primers. The assay was immunoSEQ multiplex PCR, and TCRdb's table has in-frame clones only and misses some. The sample includes 150,000 to 200,000 clones, 75% seen only once; the top ten take approximately 3.1%. The specimen was PBMCs. These receptors all come from a woman aged 45 to 65 in good health and CMV-seropositive.

This chain joins TRBV7-2 and TRBJ1-6; the match to TRBD1 covers 10 bases. Per germline, CDR1 SGHTA and CDR2 FQGNSA. This CDR3 contains 14 residues. The V and J ends lost 5 bases and 10 bases, in that order; junction bases with no gene match: 5. This CDR3 is CASSRQGARSPLHF. The CDR3 region has the DNA TGTGCCAGCAGCCGACAGGGGGCGCGATCACCCCTCCACTTT.

V is TRBV4-2 and J is TRBJ2-3; no clear D. The length of the CDR3 is 18 residues. Germline V lookup: CDR1 LGHNA, CDR2 YNFKEQ. V lost 1 base to trimming and J lost 0 bases, with 17 bases between them. CDR3 region: CASSQVSVGASSTDTQYF. CDR3 DNA sequence: TGTGCCAGCAGCCAAGTTTCTGTCGGAGCGTCTAGCACAGATACGCAGTATTTT.

The rearrangement uses TRBV2 and TRBJ1-4, with a possible D match to TRBD1 (6 bases). The CDR3 spans 15 residues. CDR1 and CDR2 (germline): SNHLY, FYNNEI. Trimming took 3 bases from V and 7 from J, leaving 15 bases between them. The CDR3 is CASSDLGGAFEKLFF. The CDR3 DNA is TGTGCCAGCAGTGACCTGGGGGGGGCTTTTGAAAAACTGTTTTTT.